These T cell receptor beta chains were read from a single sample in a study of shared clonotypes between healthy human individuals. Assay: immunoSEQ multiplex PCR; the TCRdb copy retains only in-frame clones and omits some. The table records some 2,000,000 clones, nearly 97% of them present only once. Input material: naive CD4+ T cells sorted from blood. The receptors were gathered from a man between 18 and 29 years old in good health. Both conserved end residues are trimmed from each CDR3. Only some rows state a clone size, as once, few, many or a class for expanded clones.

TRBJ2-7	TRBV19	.	ASSRTSGPYEQY
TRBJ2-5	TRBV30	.	AWGGGAGERETQY
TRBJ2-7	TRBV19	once	ASSIGGQGGEQY
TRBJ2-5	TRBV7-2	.	ASSLGLAGGQETQY
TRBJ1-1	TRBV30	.	AWRTGTDTEAF
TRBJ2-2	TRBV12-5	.	ASGLAGTAGELF
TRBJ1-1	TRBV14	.	ASSHRTMGGQGVEAF
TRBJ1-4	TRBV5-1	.	ASSPTVATNEKLF
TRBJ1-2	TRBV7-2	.	ASSAQELDGYT
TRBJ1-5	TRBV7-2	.	ASSLELGLSNQPQH
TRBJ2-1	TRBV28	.	ASSSTQSSRSYNEQF
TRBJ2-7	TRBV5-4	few	ASSFAVSGEQY
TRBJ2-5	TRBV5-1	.	ASSSQGAQGETQY
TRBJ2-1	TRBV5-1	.	ASSSGLAGSYNEQF
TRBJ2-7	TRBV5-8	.	ASSLRTPYEQY
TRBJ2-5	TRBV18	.	ASSPYGLAGVQETQY
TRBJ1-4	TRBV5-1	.	ASSPRGLGDEKLF
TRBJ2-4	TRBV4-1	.	ASSPGLASGRTKNIQY
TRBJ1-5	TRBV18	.	ASSPPVPNQPQH
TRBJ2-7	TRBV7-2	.	ASSPGTAPQY
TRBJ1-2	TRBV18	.	ASSPPAGSLYGYT
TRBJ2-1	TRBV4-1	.	ASSQLLLSTYNEQF
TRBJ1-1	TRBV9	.	ASSPHQGMLEAF
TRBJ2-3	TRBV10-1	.	ASSEGTGDTDTQY
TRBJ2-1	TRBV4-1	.	ASSQPLLSGGANEQF
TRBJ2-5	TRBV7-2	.	ASSSRTSGSAETQY
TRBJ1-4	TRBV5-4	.	ASSSDRVDEKLF
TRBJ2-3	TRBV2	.	ASSGQSVDTQY
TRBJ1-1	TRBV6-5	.	ASSYSVWNTEAF
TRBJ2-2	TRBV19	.	ASKPGTGPRGELF
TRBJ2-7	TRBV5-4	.	ASSLGRLAGAYEQY
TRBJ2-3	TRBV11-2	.	ASSLDRTGLGTDTQY
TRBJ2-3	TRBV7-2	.	ASSLDPGRADTQY
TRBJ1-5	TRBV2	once	ASSDYRGDQPQH
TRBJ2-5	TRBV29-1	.	SVERGRQETQY
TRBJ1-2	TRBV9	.	ASSVEQGDGYT
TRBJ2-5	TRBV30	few	AHTTGQGGRAQY
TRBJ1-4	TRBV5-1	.	ASSRWAGANEKLF
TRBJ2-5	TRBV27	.	ASSFGVSETQY
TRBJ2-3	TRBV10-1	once	ASSERVSGLAGGTDTQY
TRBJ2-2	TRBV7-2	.	ASSSILGAGELF
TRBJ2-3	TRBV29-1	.	SVEGAAPDTQY
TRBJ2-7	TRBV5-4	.	ASSLGAYEQY
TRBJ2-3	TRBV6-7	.	ASSFPGRITDTQY
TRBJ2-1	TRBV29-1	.	SGLAGGHGNEQF
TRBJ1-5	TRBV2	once	ASRIQGVSNQPQH
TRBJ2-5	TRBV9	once	ASSSQPQETQY
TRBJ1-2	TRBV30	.	AWWVPEGYT
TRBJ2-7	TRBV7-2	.	ASSSSRRTSYEQY
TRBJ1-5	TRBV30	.	AWSRTGTFNQPQH
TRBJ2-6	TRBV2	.	ASRARQGGGANVLT
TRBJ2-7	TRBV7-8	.	ASSLELGDSYEQY
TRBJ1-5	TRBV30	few	AWSKRGSNQPQH
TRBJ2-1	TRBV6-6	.	ASSSGQGGINEQF